This TCR beta chain was recovered during a study of blood T cell repertoires in COVID-19. Participants, about 18 to 100 years old, spanned fewer than 30 US areas. The CDR3 consists of 14 residues. Deletions cut 2 bases from V and 8 bases from J, with 16 bases between. Germline CDR1 is SGDLS and CDR2 is YYNGEE. Clones were sequenced by immunoSEQ multiplex PCR, and TCRdb holds only the in-frame ones, with some missing. Of roughly 290,000 clones in the sample, approximately 83% are singletons; the top ten hold roughly 4%. This sequence was found in a woman in her twenties or thirties who had recovered from COVID-19. V gene TRBV9 combines with J gene TRBJ1-2; D perhaps matches TRBD1 (5 bases). Sequences were obtained from PBMCs or T cells enriched from blood (not recorded which). The CDR3 sequence: CASSVGEGWRGYTF. The CDR3, as DNA: TGTGCCAGCAGCGTGGGGGAGGGGTGGCGGGGCTACACCTTC.